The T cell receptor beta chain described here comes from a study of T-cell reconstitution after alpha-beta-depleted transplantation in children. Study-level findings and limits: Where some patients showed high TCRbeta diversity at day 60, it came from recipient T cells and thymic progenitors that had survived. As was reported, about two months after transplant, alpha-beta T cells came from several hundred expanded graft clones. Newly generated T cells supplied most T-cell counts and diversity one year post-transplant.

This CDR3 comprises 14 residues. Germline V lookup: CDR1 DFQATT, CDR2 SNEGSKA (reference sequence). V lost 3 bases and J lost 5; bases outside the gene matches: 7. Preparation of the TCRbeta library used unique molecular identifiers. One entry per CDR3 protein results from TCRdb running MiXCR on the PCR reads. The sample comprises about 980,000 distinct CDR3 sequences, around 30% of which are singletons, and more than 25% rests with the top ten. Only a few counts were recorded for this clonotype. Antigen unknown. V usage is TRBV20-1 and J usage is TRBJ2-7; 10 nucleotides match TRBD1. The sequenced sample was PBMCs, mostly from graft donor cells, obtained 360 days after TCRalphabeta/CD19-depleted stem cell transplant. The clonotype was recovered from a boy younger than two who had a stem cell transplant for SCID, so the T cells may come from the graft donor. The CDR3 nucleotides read TGCAGTGCTAGGGTGGGGACAGGGGCCGACGAGCAGTACTTC. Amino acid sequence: CSARVGTGADEQYF.